This TCR beta chain stems from a study of beta chain features in type 1 diabetes. General study points: In all four CD4+ subsets, TCRB CDR3 length was significantly, moderately reduced in type 1 diabetes. PCR may have favored shorter templates equally in patients and controls.

Sorted CD4+ subsets: naive, central memory, regulatory, stem cell-like memory (CD45RO/CCR7/CD25/CD127/CD95/CD27 panel). Each of the sorted populations had a purity greater than 95%. This CDR3 region has 13 residues. The V and J ends lost 6 bases and 8 bases respectively, with 16 bases between them. Germline V gene data show CDR1 as MNHEY and CDR2 as SVGAGI. A remark on this clone: Antigen: not known.

Reverse transcribing all isolated RNA meant expressed TCRB transcripts were sequenced. The table came from immunoSEQ multiplex PCR; TCRdb's copy has only in-frame clones and leaves some out. This sample yields some 130,000 clones, of which around 9% are seen a single time; over 0.6% belongs to the top ten. The sample comprised central memory CD4+ T cells from blood. The sequence derives from a man aged 25 to 40 with type 1 diabetes. The rearrangement uses TRBV6-5 and TRBJ1-2; D is possibly TRBD1 (5 bases). CDR3 region: CASREGRERGYTF. The CDR3 coding sequence is TGTGCCAGCAGGGAGGGACGTGAGCGGGGCTACACCTTC.